The sequence of this T cell receptor beta chain was determined in a study of blood T cell repertoires in COVID-19. Study details: Sample material is recorded as cDNA or gDNA derived from T cells, B-cell-depleted T cells, or PBMCs.

Under the authors' procedure: For nucleated cells, counts were estimated from reference gene primer amplification. Produced via immunoSEQ multiplex PCR; TCRdb's table is partial and in-frame only. V and J calls and clone size are those listed in that table; D and trimming were worked out from the DNA. The sample records roughly 520,000 clones, approximately 90% being singletons. The V gene's germline CDR1 is SGHNT and CDR2 YENEEA. CDR3 size: 14 residues. Trimming removed 3 bases from V and 5 bases from J, with 13 bases in between. Individuals aged roughly 18 to 95 years were recruited from about two dozen US areas.

This TCR was recovered from a woman aged 40 to 55 who had recovered from COVID-19. This chain joins TRBV11-3 and TRBJ1-1, with D hard to call. The sample consisted of PBMCs or T cells enriched from blood (not recorded which). CDR3 nucleotides: TGTGCCAGCAGCTTTAGTGGGCTGGGTACTGAAGCTTTCTTT. Its translation: CASSFSGLGTEAFF.